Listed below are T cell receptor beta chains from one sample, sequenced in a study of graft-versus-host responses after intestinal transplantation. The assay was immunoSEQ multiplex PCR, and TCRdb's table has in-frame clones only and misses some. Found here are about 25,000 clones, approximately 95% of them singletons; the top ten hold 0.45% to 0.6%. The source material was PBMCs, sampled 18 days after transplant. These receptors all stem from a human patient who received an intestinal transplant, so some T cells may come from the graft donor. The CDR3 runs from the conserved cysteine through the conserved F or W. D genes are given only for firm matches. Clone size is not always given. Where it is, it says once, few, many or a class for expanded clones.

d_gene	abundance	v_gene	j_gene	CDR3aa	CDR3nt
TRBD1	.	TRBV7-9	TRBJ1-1	CASRTGASTEAFF	TGTGCCAGCAGAACAGGGGCGTCCACTGAAGCTTTCTTT
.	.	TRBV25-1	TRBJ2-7	CASSLGGGGQYF	TGTGCCAGCAGCCTCGGTGGAGGGGGGCAGTACTTC
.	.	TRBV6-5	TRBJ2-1	CASSRFGSLPNEQFF	TGTGCCAGCAGTCGGTTTGGCAGTTTGCCCAATGAGCAGTTCTTC
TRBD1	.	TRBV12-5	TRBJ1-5	CASALGGSNQPQHF	TGTGCTAGTGCCCTAGGGGGCAGCAATCAGCCCCAGCATTTT
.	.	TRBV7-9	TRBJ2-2	CASSLGELFF	TGTGCCAGCAGCCTCGGGGAGCTGTTTTTT
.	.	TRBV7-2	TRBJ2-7	CASSPPPGEQYF	TGTGCCAGCAGCCCCCCCCCGGGCGAGCAGTACTTC
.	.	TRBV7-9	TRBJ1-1	CASSFQGSEAFF	TGTGCCAGCAGCTTTCAGGGGAGTGAAGCTTTCTTT
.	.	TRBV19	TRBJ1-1	CASNPSLNTEAFF	TGTGCCAGTAACCCCAGCCTGAACACTGAAGCTTTCTTT
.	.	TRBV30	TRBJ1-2	CAWTPSHYGYTF	TGTGCCTGGACCCCTTCTCACTATGGCTACACCTTC
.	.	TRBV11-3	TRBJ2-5	CASSPLQETQYF	TGTGCCAGCAGCCCTCTACAAGAGACCCAGTACTTC
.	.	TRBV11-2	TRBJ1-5	CASSLGPEGPYSNQPQHF	TGTGCCAGCAGCTTAGGGCCCGAGGGGCCCTATAGCAATCAGCCCCAGCATTTT
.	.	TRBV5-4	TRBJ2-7	CASSPGNSYEQYF	TGTGCCAGCAGCCCCGGGAACTCCTACGAGCAGTACTTC
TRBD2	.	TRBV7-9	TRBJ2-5	CASSLARVSSGSQETQYF	TGTGCCAGCAGCTTAGCGCGGGTGTCTAGCGGATCGCAAGAGACCCAGTACTTC
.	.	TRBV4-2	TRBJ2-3	CASSKLIDTSDTQYF	TGTGCCAGCAGCAAGCTGATCGATACATCGGATACGCAGTATTTT
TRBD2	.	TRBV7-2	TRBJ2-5	CASSLPGSGGETQYF	TGTGCCAGCAGCTTACCGGGTAGCGGGGGTGAGACCCAGTACTTC
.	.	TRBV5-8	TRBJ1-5	CASSFMLDSPYPNQPQHF	TGTGCCAGCAGCTTCATGTTGGACAGTCCCTACCCCAATCAGCCCCAGCATTTT
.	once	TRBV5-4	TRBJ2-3	CASSRGASLSTDTQYF	TGTGCCAGCAGCCGTGGTGCTAGCCTATCCACAGATACGCAGTATTTT
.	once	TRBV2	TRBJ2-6	CASRRGTGANVLTF	TGTGCCAGCAGGAGGGGAACTGGGGCCAACGTCCTGACTTTC
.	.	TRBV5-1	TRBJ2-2	CASSLSTGELFF	TGCGCCAGCAGCCTGAGCACCGGGGAGCTGTTTTTT
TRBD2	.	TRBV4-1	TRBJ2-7	CASSLKTSGGTYEQYF	TGCGCCAGCAGCCTTAAGACTAGCGGGGGGACCTACGAGCAGTACTTC
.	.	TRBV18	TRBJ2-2	CASSPRESGELFF	TGTGCCAGCTCACCCCGAGAGAGCGGGGAGCTGTTTTTT
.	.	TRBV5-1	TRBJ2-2	CASSLVTGADGELFF	TGCGCCAGCAGCTTGGTTACGGGGGCCGACGGGGAGCTGTTTTTT
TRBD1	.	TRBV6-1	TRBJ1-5	CASTFTFQGVQPQHF	TGTGCCAGCACCTTCACCTTCCAGGGGGTACAGCCCCAGCATTTT
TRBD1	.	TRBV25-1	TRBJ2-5	CASTGQEETQYF	TGTGCCAGCACGGGACAGGAAGAGACCCAGTACTTC
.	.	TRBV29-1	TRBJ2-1	CSVPHRGRGNEQFF	TGCAGCGTTCCACACAGGGGCCGGGGGAATGAGCAGTTCTTC
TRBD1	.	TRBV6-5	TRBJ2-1	CASRGDSRNEQFF	TGTGCCAGCCGAGGGGACAGTCGGAATGAGCAGTTCTTC
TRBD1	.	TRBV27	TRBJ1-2	CASSPLAQGVLGGPGYTF	TGTGCCAGCAGTCCCCTGGCGCAGGGGGTACTTGGGGGCCCCGGCTACACCTTC
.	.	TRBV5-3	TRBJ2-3	CARRFRDGDTDTQYF	TGTGCCAGAAGGTTCAGGGATGGCGACACAGATACGCAGTATTTT
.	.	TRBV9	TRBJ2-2	CASSVAGVTGELFF	TGTGCCAGCAGCGTAGCGGGGGTGACCGGGGAGCTGTTTTTT
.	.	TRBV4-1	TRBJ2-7	CASSQATNLRYEQYF	TGCGCCAGCAGCCAAGCCACAAACCTCCGGTACGAGCAGTACTTC
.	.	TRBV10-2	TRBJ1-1	CASTPREGRRFGEAFF	TGCGCCAGCACCCCGAGGGAGGGAAGGAGATTTGGTGAAGCTTTCTTT
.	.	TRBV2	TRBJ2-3	CARSSTSFSDTQYF	TGTGCCAGATCCTCGACTAGTTTTTCAGATACGCAGTATTTT
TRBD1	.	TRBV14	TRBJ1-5	CASSQTGDQPQHF	TGTGCCAGCAGCCAAACAGGGGATCAGCCCCAGCATTTT
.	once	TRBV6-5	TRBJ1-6	CASQEESSYNSPLHF	TGTGCCAGCCAAGAGGAAAGCTCCTATAATTCACCCCTCCACTTT
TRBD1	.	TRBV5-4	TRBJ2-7	CASSFGTGGRWEQYF	TGTGCCAGCAGCTTTGGGACAGGGGGTCGGTGGGAGCAGTACTTC
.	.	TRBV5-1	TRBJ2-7	CASSFRGSAYEQYF	TGCGCCAGCAGCTTCCGAGGGAGCGCCTACGAGCAGTACTTC
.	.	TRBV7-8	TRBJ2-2	CASRVNTGELFF	TGTGCCAGCCGGGTTAACACCGGGGAGCTGTTTTTT
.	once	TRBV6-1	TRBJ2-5	CASSTEGLPGGTQYF	TGTGCCAGCAGTACTGAGGGACTTCCAGGCGGGACCCAGTACTTC
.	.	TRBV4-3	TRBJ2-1	CASSQGINEQFF	TGCGCCAGCAGCCAAGGTATAAATGAGCAGTTCTTC
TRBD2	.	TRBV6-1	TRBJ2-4	CASSSGWGGIQYF	TGTGCCAGCAGTTCCGGATGGGGGGGCATTCAGTACTTC
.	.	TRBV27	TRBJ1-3	CASSLGVSSGNTIYF	TGTGCCAGCAGTTTAGGTGTTTCCTCTGGAAACACCATATATTTT
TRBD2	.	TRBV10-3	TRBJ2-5	CAISPSVGGAQETQYF	TGTGCCATCAGTCCCTCCGTCGGGGGGGCCCAAGAGACCCAGTACTTC